The text below deals with one TCR beta chain. The data stem from a study of blood T cell repertoires in COVID-19. Study overall: Whether acute or convalescent, the COVID-19 samples came from the United States, Italy and Spain. T cells, B-cell-depleted T cells, or PBMCs provided the cDNA or gDNA that served as material.

Methods used by the authors: Scientists estimated how many nucleated cells there were by amplifying reference gene primers. The table came from immunoSEQ multiplex PCR; TCRdb's copy has only in-frame clones and leaves some out. V and J calls and clone size are those listed in that table; D and trimming were worked out from the DNA. The sample has under 130,000 clones, 75% to 90% seen once; the top ten hold 10% to 15%. The CDR3 extends over 15 amino acids. Germline V CDR1 and CDR2: LGHNA, YSLEER. The junction had 10 bases not matched to a gene; V was cut back by 4 bases and J by 5 bases. The chain recombines TRBV4-3 with TRBJ2-5; TRBD1 matches at 7 bases. This clonotype was obtained from a human donor in a cohort sampled during active or convalescent COVID-19. The sequencing sample was made of peripheral blood. The CDR3 nucleotides are TGCGCCAGCAGCCGTCAGACAGGGCGAGAGGAGACCCAGTACTTC. It yields the protein CASSRQTGREETQYF.